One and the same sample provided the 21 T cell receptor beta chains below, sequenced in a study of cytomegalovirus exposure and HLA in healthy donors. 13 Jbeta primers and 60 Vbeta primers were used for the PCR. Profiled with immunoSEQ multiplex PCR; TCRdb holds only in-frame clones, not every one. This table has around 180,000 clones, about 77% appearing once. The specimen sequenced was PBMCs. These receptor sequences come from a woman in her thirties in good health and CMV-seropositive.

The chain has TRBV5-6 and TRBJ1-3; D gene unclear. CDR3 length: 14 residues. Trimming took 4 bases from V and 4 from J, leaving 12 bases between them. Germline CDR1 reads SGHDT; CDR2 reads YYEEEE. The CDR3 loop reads CASSPTGRGNTIYF. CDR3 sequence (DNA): TGTGCCAGCAGCCCGACGGGGAGAGGAAACACCATATATTTT. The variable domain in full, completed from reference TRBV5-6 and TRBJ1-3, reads DAGVTQSPTHLIKTRGQQVTLRCSPKSGHDTVSWYQQALGQGPQFIFQYYEEEERQRGNFPDRFSGHQFPNYSSELNVNALLLGDSALYLCASSPTGRGNTIYFGEGSWLTVV.

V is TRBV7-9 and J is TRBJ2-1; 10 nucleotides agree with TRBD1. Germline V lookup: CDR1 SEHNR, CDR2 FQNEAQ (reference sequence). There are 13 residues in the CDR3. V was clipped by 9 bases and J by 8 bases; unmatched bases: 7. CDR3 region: CASGGTGVYEQFF. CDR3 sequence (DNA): TGTGCCAGTGGCGGGACAGGGGTCTATGAGCAGTTCTTC.

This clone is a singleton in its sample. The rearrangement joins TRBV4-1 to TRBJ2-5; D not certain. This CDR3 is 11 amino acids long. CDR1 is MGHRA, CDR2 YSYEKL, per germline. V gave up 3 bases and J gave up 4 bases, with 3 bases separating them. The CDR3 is CASSHLETQYF. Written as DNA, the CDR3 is TGCGCCAGCAGCCATCTAGAGACCCAGTACTTC.

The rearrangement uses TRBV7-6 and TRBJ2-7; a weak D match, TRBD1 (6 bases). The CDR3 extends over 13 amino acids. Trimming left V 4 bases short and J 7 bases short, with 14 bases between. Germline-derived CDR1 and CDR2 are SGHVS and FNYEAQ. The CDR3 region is CASSSKQGGEQYF. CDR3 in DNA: TGTGCCAGCAGCTCCAAACAGGGCGGGGAGCAGTACTTC.

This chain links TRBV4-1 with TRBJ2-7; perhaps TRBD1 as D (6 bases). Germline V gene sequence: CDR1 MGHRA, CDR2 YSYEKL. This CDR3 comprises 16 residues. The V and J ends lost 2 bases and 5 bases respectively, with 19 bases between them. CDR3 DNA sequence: TGCGCCAGCAGCCAACTTGGGCAGGGGCCGAGAGACGAGCAGTACTTC. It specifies CASSQLGQGPRDEQYF.

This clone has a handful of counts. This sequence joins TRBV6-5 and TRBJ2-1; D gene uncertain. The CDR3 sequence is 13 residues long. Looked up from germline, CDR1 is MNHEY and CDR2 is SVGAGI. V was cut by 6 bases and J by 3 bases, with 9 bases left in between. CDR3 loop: CASRRPGYNEQFF. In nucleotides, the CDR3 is TGTGCCAGCAGGAGACCAGGCTACAATGAGCAGTTCTTC.

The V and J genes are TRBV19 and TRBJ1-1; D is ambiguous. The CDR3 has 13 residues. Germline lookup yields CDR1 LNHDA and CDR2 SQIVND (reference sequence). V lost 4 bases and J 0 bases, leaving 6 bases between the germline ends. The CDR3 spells CASSTTLNTEAFF. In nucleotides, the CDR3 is TGTGCCAGTAGTACCACTTTGAACACTGAAGCTTTCTTT.

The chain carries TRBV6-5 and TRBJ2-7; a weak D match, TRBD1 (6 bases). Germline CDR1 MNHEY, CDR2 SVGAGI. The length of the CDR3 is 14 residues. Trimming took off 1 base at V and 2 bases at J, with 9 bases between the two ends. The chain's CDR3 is CASSYWGRTYEQYF. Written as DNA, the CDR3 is TGTGCCAGCAGTTACTGGGGGCGAACCTACGAGCAGTACTTC.

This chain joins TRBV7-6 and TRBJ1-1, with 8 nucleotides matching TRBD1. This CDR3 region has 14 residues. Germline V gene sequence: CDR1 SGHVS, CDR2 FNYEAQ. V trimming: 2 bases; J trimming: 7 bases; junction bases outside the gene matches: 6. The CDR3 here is CASSLTYRGGEAFF. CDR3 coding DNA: TGTGCCAGCAGCTTAACGTACAGGGGGGGTGAAGCTTTCTTT.

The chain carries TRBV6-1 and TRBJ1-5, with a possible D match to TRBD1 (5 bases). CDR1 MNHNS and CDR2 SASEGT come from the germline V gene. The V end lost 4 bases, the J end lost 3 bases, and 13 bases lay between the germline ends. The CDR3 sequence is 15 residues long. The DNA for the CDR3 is TGTGCCAGCAGTGTAGGGGCAGGGTACAATCAGCCCCAGCATTTT. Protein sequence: CASSVGAGYNQPQHF.

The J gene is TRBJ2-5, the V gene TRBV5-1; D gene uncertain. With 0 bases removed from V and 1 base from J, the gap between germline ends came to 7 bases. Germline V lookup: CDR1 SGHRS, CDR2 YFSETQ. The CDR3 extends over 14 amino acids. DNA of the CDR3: TGCGCCAGCAGCTTGGGCAGATTCCAAGAGACCCAGTACTTC. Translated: CASSLGRFQETQYF.

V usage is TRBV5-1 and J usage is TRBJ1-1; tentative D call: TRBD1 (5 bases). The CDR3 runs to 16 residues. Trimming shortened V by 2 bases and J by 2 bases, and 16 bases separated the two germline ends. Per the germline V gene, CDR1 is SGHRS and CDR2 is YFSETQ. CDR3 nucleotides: TGCGCCAGCAGCTTAGGAGGGGCTAGGCTCAACACTGAAGCTTTCTTT. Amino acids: CASSLGGARLNTEAFF.

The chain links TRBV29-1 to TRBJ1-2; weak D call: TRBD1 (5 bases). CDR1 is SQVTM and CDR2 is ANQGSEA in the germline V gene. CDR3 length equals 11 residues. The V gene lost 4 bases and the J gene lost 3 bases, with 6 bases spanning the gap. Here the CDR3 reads CSVVRDYGYTF. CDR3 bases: TGCAGCGTTGTCAGGGACTATGGCTACACCTTC.

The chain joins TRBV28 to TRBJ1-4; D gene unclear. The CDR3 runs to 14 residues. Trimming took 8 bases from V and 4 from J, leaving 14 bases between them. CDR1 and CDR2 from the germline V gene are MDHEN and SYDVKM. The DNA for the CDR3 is TGTGCCAGCCGGAGCTGGGCGGGTAATGAAAAACTGTTTTTT. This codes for CASRSWAGNEKLFF.

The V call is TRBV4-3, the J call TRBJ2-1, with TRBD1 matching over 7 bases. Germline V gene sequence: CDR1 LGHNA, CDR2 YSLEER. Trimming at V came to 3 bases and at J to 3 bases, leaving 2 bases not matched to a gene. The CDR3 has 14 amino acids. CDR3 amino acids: CASSHSGGYNEQFF. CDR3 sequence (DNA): TGCGCCAGCAGCCACTCAGGGGGCTACAATGAGCAGTTCTTC.

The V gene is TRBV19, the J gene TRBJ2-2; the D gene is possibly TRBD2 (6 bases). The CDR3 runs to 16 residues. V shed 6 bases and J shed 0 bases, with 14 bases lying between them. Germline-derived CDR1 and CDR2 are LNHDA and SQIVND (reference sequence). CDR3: CASSNPGGTNTGELFF. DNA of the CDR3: TGTGCCAGTAGCAATCCCGGCGGGACGAACACCGGGGAGCTGTTTTTT.

CDR3 region: CASSSPDFPYNEQFF. The CDR3 nucleotides read TGTGCCAGCTCCTCCCCGGACTTTCCCTACAATGAGCAGTTCTTC. The rearrangement links TRBV11-2 to TRBJ2-1; tentatively, D is TRBD2 (5 bases). The CDR3 totals 15 residues. V lost 8 bases and J lost 2, with 16 bases in between. Per germline, CDR1 SGHAT and CDR2 FQNNGV.

This CDR3 reads CSVNKRGGGSEAFF. The CDR3 DNA follows: TGCAGCGTCAACAAACGGGGAGGTGGCTCTGAAGCTTTCTTT. The rearrangement links TRBV29-1 to TRBJ1-1; D not certain. The CDR3 consists of 14 residues. Germline V gives CDR1 SQVTM, CDR2 ANQGSEA. V gave up 6 bases and J gave up 6 bases, with 20 bases separating them. Using reference TRBV29-1 and TRBJ1-1 for the parts outside the CDR3, the full variable domain is SAVISQKPSRDICQRGTSLTIQCQVDSQVTMMFWYRQQPGQSLTLIATANQGSEATYESGFVIDKFPISRPNLTFSTLTVSNMSPEDSSIYLCSVNKRGGGSEAFFGQGTRLTVV.

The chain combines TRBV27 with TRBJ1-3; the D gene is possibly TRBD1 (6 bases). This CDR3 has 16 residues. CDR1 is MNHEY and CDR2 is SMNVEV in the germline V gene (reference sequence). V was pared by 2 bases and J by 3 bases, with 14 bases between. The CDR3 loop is CASSLLPRGSGNTIYF. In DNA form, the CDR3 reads TGTGCCAGCAGTTTACTTCCCAGGGGCAGTGGAAACACCATATATTTT.

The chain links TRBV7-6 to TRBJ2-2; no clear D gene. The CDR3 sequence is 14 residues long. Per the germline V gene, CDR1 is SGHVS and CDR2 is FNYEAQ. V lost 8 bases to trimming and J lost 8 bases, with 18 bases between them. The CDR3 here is CASPPYSLGGELFF. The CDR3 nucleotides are TGTGCCAGCCCGCCTTATAGCCTTGGGGGGGAGCTGTTTTTT.

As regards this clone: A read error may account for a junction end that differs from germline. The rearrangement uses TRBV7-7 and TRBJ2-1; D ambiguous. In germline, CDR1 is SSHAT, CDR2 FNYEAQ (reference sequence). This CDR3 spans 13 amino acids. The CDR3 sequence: CASSAKAYNEQFF. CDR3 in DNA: TGTGCTAGCAGCGCCAAAGCATACAATGAGCAGTTCTTC.